Shown below are 11 T cell receptor beta chains from a single sample sequenced in a study of T cell responses to AZD1222 COVID-19 vaccine. Sequencing was performed with immunoSEQ multiplex PCR; in TCRdb, only in-frame clones are kept and a portion is missing. The data show some 140,000 clones, 92% seen once. Sequences were derived from peripheral blood, sampled on day 0 of AZD1222 vaccination. These receptors all stem from an adult in good health.

This clone has only one observation. The chain recombines TRBV30 with TRBJ2-7; 12 nucleotides agree with TRBD2. Per the germline V gene, CDR1 is GTSNPN and CDR2 is SVGIG (reference sequence). Losses at the gene ends were 8 bases for V and 6 bases for J; bases not matched to a gene: 11. The CDR3 has 14 amino acids. CDR3 sequence reads: CAGRLAGEKGEQYF. DNA of the CDR3: TGTGCCGGTAGACTAGCGGGGGAGAAGGGCGAGCAGTACTTC.

This chain uses TRBV29-1 with TRBJ1-1; 7 bases map to TRBD1. This CDR3 has 15 residues. CDR1 and CDR2 from the germline V gene are SQVTM and ANQGSEA. J gave up 3 bases and V 6 bases, and 13 bases lay outside the gene matches. CDR3 coding DNA: TGCAGCGTAACGACCGACAGGGCTGAGGACACTGAAGCTTTCTTT. It codes for CSVTTDRAEDTEAFF.

The chain couples TRBV9 to TRBJ2-3; D call uncertain. CDR1 is SGDLS, CDR2 YYNGEE, per germline. The CDR3 is made up of 16 amino acids. Trimming removed 3 bases at V and 3 bases at J, with 17 bases between. In DNA form, the CDR3 reads TGTGCCAGCAGCGACCCGGACCGTCGGGTAACAGATACGCAGTATTTT. Its translation is CASSDPDRRVTDTQYF.

This rearrangement joins TRBV2 to TRBJ1-2; TRBD1 aligns across 7 bases. Germline CDR1 SNHLY, CDR2 FYNNEI. This CDR3 has 13 amino acids. V lost 3 bases, J lost 2 bases, and 0 bases stayed unmatched. For the CDR3, the DNA is TGTGCCAGCAGTGACAGGGGGAACTATGGCTACACCTTC. Its translation: CASSDRGNYGYTF.

The rearrangement joins TRBV28 to TRBJ2-3, with D possibly being TRBD1 (6 bases). V lost 3 bases and J 0 bases, leaving 7 bases between the germline ends. Germline-derived CDR1 and CDR2 are MDHEN and SYDVKM. This CDR3 has 14 residues. This chain's CDR3 is CASSFQGSTDTQYF. CDR3 nucleotide sequence: TGTGCCAGCAGTTTTCAGGGGAGCACAGATACGCAGTATTTT.

The chain uses TRBV6-2 or TRBV6-3 and TRBJ2-6; D is uncertain. Germline CDR1 is MNHEY and CDR2 is SVGEGT. Trimming took off 6 bases at V and 1 base at J, with 13 bases between the two ends. The CDR3 consists of 16 residues. The CDR3, as DNA: TGTGCCAGCAGCCCCCCAGCTGCGTCTGGGGCCAACGTCCTGACTTTC. Translating it yields CASSPPAASGANVLTF.

The gene calls are TRBV5-1 and TRBJ2-2; TRBD2 matches at 10 bases. Germline CDR1 and CDR2: SGHRS and YFSETQ. This CDR3 has 17 amino acids. Losses at the gene ends were 1 base for V and 3 bases for J; bases not matched to a gene: 6. The CDR3 DNA sequence: TGCGCCAGCAGCTTGAGAGCGGGAGGGCTTGACACCGGGGAGCTGTTTTTT. Residues: CASSLRAGGLDTGELFF.

The gene calls are TRBV30 and TRBJ2-7; 8 nucleotides match TRBD1. This CDR3 is 15 amino acids long. Germline CDR1 is GTSNPN and CDR2 is SVGIG (reference sequence). V was clipped by 1 base and J by 0 bases; unmatched bases: 5. The CDR3 coding sequence is TGTGCCTGGAGTGCCGGACAGGGAAGCTCCTACGAGCAGTACTTC. This codes for CAWSAGQGSSYEQYF.

The chain couples TRBV7-2 to TRBJ2-7; 9 bases agree with TRBD2. Germline V gene data show CDR1 as SGHTA and CDR2 as FQGNSA. This CDR3 comprises 15 residues. V lost 2 bases to trimming and J lost 2 bases; unmatched junction nucleotides: 4. The chain's CDR3 is CASSLRAGGPYEQYF. The CDR3 DNA follows: TGTGCCAGCAGCTTACGGGCGGGAGGGCCCTACGAGCAGTACTTC.

This chain connects TRBV10-1 to TRBJ2-7; TRBD2 agrees at 8 bases. This CDR3 is 14 amino acids long. CDR1 and CDR2 (germline): WNHNN, SYGVQD (reference sequence). With V trimmed by 1 base and J by 3 bases, 2 bases remained unmatched. The CDR3 sequence is CASSELAGHYEQYF. The CDR3 DNA reads as TGCGCCAGCAGTGAGTTAGCGGGACACTACGAGCAGTACTTC.

In this sample, this clone turned up a few times. The chain employs TRBV6-5 and TRBJ2-3; 7 nucleotides match TRBD1. This CDR3 is 15 amino acids long. Per the germline V gene, CDR1 is MNHEY and CDR2 is SVGAGI. With 4 bases clipped from V and 5 bases from J, the junction kept 9 bases outside the gene matches. This CDR3 reads CASSLLSQGVDTQYF. CDR3 bases: TGTGCCAGCAGTTTGTTAAGCCAGGGGGTAGATACGCAGTATTTT.